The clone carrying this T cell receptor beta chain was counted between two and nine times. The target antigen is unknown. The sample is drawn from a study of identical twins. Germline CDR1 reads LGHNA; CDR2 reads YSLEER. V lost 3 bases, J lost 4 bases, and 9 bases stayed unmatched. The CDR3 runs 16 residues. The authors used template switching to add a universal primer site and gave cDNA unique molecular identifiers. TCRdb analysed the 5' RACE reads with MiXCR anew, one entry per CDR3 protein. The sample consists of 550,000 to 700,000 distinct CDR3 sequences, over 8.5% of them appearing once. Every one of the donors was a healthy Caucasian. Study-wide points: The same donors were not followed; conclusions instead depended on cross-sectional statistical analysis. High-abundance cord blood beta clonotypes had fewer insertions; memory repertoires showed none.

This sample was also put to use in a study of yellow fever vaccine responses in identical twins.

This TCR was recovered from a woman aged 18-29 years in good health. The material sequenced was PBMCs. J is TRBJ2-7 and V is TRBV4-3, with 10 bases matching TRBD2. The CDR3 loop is CASSQDSGTSDYEQYF. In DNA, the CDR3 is TGCGCCAGCAGCCAGGACTCCGGGACTAGCGATTACGAGCAGTACTTC.